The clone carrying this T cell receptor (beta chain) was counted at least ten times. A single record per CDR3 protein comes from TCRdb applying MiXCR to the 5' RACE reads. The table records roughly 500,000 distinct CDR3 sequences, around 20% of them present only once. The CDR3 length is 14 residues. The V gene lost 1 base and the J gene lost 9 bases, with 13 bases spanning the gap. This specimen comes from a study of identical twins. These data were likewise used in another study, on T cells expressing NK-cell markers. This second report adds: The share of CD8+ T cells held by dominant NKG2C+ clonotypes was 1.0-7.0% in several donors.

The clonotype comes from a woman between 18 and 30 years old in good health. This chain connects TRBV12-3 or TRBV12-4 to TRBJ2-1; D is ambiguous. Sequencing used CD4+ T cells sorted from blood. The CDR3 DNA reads TGTGCCAGCAGTTTAGTCGGAACTCTTGGTGAGCAGTTCTTC. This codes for CASSLVGTLGEQFF.